Below are 20 T cell receptor beta chains sequenced from a single sample in a study of graft-versus-host responses after intestinal transplantation listed by TCRdb under 2021. Receptors were amplified or captured by the immunoSEQ multiplex PCR assay. What TCRdb holds here is the immuneACCESS table cut down to in-frame rearrangements. Part of the clones is not present; checked against another copy, under half of the missing clones reflect an unresolved V gene, and the others are unexplained. In this sample the table shows approximately 97,000 clones, around 92% of which occur a single time. The top ten clones comprise around 0.07% of the sample. These receptors' targets are unknown. This specimen's time point label, interpreted: cells obtained before transplantation from donor or recipient. The sequencing here drew on unstimulated CD8+ T cells sorted from spleen or lymph node cells, taken before transplant. The source is a human donor who was the organ donor for an intestinal transplant.

V is TRBV28 and J is TRBJ2-1, with TRBD1 matching 8 bases. Germline CDR1 reads MDHEN; CDR2 reads SYDVKM. The V gene end was trimmed by 4 bases and the J gene end by 6 bases; junction bases not matched to a gene: 2. This CDR3 spans 13 amino acids. In DNA, the CDR3 is TGTGCCAGCAGTTCGGGACAGGTCAATGAGCAGTTCTTC. Its translation: CASSSGQVNEQFF.

The chain employs TRBV2 and TRBJ1-2; D remains unclear. Trimming shortened V by 6 bases and J by 8 bases, and 22 bases separated the two germline ends. The CDR3 loop spans 15 amino acids. Germline V gives CDR1 SNHLY, CDR2 FYNNEI. The CDR3 spells CASRETRELIHGYTF. In DNA form, the CDR3 reads TGTGCCAGCAGGGAAACACGGGAGCTAATTCACGGCTACACCTTC.

The chain employs TRBV5-6 and TRBJ2-3; TRBD2 agrees at 11 bases. The germline CDR1 and CDR2 sequences are SGHDT and YYEEEE. This CDR3 is 14 amino acids long. Unmatched junction bases numbered 10, after V lost 5 bases and J lost 11 bases. The CDR3 reads CASSRLAGIVRQYF. The CDR3 DNA is TGTGCCAGCAGTAGACTAGCGGGAATTGTCAGGCAGTATTTT. Supplemented by reference TRBV5-6 and TRBJ2-3, the full variable domain reads DAGVTQSPTHLIKTRGQQVTLRCSPKSGHDTVSWYQQALGQGPQFIFQYYEEEERQRGNFPDRFSGHQFPNYSSELNVNALLLGDSALYLCASSRLAGIVRQYFGPGTRLTVL.

This sequence joins TRBV13 and TRBJ2-1, with 12 bases identical to TRBD2. Germline V gives CDR1 PRHDT, CDR2 FYEKMQ (reference sequence). V lost 5 bases and J lost 0; bases outside the gene matches: 14. The CDR3 has 20 amino acids. In DNA, the CDR3 is TGTGCCAGCAGCCTCCTAGCGGGGGGGCTCGGCTACACCTCCTACAATGAGCAGTTCTTC. Amino acids: CASSLLAGGLGYTSYNEQFF.

This clone has only one observation. The V and J genes are TRBV12-5 and TRBJ1-1; 8 bases map to TRBD1. The CDR3 sequence is 16 residues long. Germline V gene sequence: CDR1 LGHNT, CDR2 FRNRAP. The trim removed 6 bases at V and 2 bases at J, leaving 11 bases unmatched. The CDR3 sequence: CASGLPRTGLNTEAFF. The CDR3 coding sequence is TGTGCTAGTGGCCTCCCTCGGACAGGGTTAAACACTGAAGCTTTCTTT.

The V gene is TRBV7-2, the J gene TRBJ1-5; weak D call: TRBD1 (5 bases). CDR3 length equals 17 residues. The germline V gene has CDR1 SGHTA and CDR2 FQGNSA. V was trimmed by 5 bases and J by 0 bases, leaving 17 bases between them. This CDR3 is CASSPRGRYVSNQPQHF. In DNA form, the CDR3 reads TGTGCCAGCAGCCCCCGGGGGAGATACGTTAGCAATCAGCCCCAGCATTTT.

The chain carries TRBV5-1 and TRBJ1-2; a weak D match, TRBD1 (6 bases). V lost 4 bases to trimming and J lost 4 bases, with 20 bases between them. Germline assignment: CDR1 SGHRS and CDR2 YFSETQ. CDR3 length equals 16 residues. As DNA, the CDR3 is TGCGCCAGCAGCCACGAAATCCGGGACAAAATCTATGGCTACACCTTC. It translates to CASSHEIRDKIYGYTF.

In nucleotides, the CDR3 is TGCGCCAGCAGCCAAGACAGGTGGGGAAACACCATATATTTT. This gives the protein CASSQDRWGNTIYF. The V gene is TRBV4-1, the J gene TRBJ1-3; D is ambiguous. Trimming left V 0 bases short and J 4 bases short, with 7 bases between. The length of the CDR3 is 14 residues. Germline V gene data show CDR1 as MGHRA and CDR2 as YSYEKL.

Only one count was recorded for this clone. The V and J genes are TRBV5-1 and TRBJ1-1; 8 nucleotides match TRBD1. The CDR3 spans 12 residues. V lost 5 bases, J lost 11 bases, and 8 bases stayed unmatched. The germline gives CDR1 SGHRS, CDR2 YFSETQ. The CDR3 nucleotides are TGCGCCAGCAGAGAGGACAGGGTGACGGCTTTCTTT. Encoded protein: CASREDRVTAFF.

The chain has TRBV4-1 and TRBJ2-1, with D uncertain. The CDR3 runs 13 residues. The germline gives CDR1 MGHRA, CDR2 YSYEKL. Trimming removed 1 base at V and 7 bases at J, with 8 bases between. The CDR3 DNA sequence: TGCGCCAGCAGCCAAGTAGGCGGAAATGAGCAGTTCTTC. Its protein product is CASSQVGGNEQFF.

This clone was recorded only once. CDR3 residues: CASSEGQGNYGYTF. CDR3 DNA sequence: TGTGCCAGCAGCGAGGGACAGGGGAACTATGGCTACACCTTC. The chain joins TRBV13 to TRBJ1-2; 10 nucleotides align to TRBD1. V dropped 5 bases and J dropped 2; count of bases not matched to a gene: 2. The CDR3 is made up of 14 amino acids. The germline V gene has CDR1 PRHDT and CDR2 FYEKMQ (reference sequence).

This chain links TRBV5-5 with TRBJ2-7, with D possibly matching TRBD1 (6 bases). V lost 3 bases to trimming and J lost 5 bases, with 12 bases between them. The germline CDR1 and CDR2 sequences are SGHKS and YYEKEE (reference sequence). CDR3 length: 13 residues. This CDR3 is CASSYPGHHEQYF. The DNA for the CDR3 is TGTGCCAGCAGCTATCCGGGACACCACGAGCAGTACTTC.

This chain uses TRBV2 with TRBJ1-4; 7 nucleotides agree with TRBD1. V shed 3 bases, J shed 12 bases, and the junction held 4 bases outside the gene matches. This CDR3 has 12 residues. Germline loops: CDR1 SNHLY, CDR2 FYNNEI. In nucleotides, the CDR3 is TGTGCCAGCAGTGATCCCGGACAGGAACTGTTTTTT. Translation: CASSDPGQELFF.

The chain links TRBV16 to TRBJ2-1; tentatively, D is TRBD2 (5 bases). Germline lookup yields CDR1 KGHSY and CDR2 FQNENV. CDR3 size: 13 residues. V lost 2 bases to trimming and J lost 7 bases, with 9 bases between them. The CDR3 is CASSQLRENEQFF. In DNA form, the CDR3 reads TGTGCCAGCAGCCAACTTCGGGAAAATGAGCAGTTCTTC.

J is TRBJ2-7 and V is TRBV29-1; tentative D call: TRBD1 (5 bases). Trimming took 4 bases from V and 5 from J, leaving 15 bases between them. The CDR3 extends over 13 amino acids. CDR1 is SQVTM, CDR2 ANQGSEA, per germline. This CDR3 reads CSVVPGSTNEQYF. In nucleotides, the CDR3 is TGCAGCGTTGTTCCAGGGTCAACAAACGAGCAGTACTTC.

The chain carries TRBV7-6 and TRBJ2-7, with D possibly TRBD1 on 6 matching bases. This CDR3 is built from 21 residues. The germline gives CDR1 SGHVS, CDR2 FNYEAQ. V lost 5 bases and J lost 0, with 32 bases in between. CDR3 sequence: CASSRIRDRTDHKRSSYEQYF. The CDR3 nucleotides read TGTGCCAGCAGCCGTATTCGGGATAGGACAGACCACAAAAGGAGCTCCTACGAGCAGTACTTC.

This sequence joins TRBV2 and TRBJ2-3; D is unclear. This CDR3 has 11 residues. Trimming left V 9 bases short and J 7 bases short, with 11 bases between. The germline V gene encodes CDR1 SNHLY and CDR2 FYNNEI. The CDR3 DNA sequence: TGTGCCAGACTTGGTCTGAATACGCAGTATTTT. The encoded protein is CARLGLNTQYF.

The chain combines TRBV29-1 with TRBJ2-1; TRBD1 aligns across 7 bases. CDR3 size: 15 residues. V was clipped by 4 bases and J by 6 bases; unmatched bases: 12. Germline-derived CDR1 and CDR2 are SQVTM and ANQGSEA. CDR3 nucleotide sequence: TGCAGCGTTGTTCCCTCAGGGACAGAATTCAATGAGCAGTTCTTC. This gives the protein CSVVPSGTEFNEQFF.

The rearrangement links TRBV30 to TRBJ1-1; D perhaps matches TRBD1 (6 bases). The CDR3 length is 14 residues. Germline-derived CDR1 and CDR2 are GTSNPN and SVGIG (reference sequence). The ends were cut back, 1 base at V and 4 bases at J, with 13 bases in the middle. CDR3 sequence: CAWSDFGGGTEAFF. DNA of the CDR3: TGTGCCTGGAGTGATTTTGGGGGCGGCACTGAAGCTTTCTTT.

A single count supports this clone. V gene TRBV28 combines with J gene TRBJ2-3; 9 bases map to TRBD2. V shed 0 bases, J shed 3 bases, and the junction held 10 bases outside the gene matches. CDR1 is MDHEN and CDR2 is SYDVKM in the germline V gene. The CDR3 runs to 18 residues. CDR3 DNA sequence: TGTGCCAGCAGTTTATGCTCTATGCGGGAGGGTGGTACAGATACGCAGTATTTT. Protein product: CASSLCSMREGGTDTQYF. The full variable domain, in which reference TRBV28 and TRBJ2-3 provide the parts outside the CDR3, is DVKVTQSSRYLVKRTGEKVFLECVQDMDHENMFWYRQDPGLGLRLIYFSYDVKMKEKGDIPEGYSVSREKKERFSLILESASTNQTSMYLCASSLCSMREGGTDTQYFGPGTRLTVL.